These T cell receptor beta chains were read from a single sample in a study of T cell responses to AZD1222 COVID-19 vaccine. The data were produced by immunoSEQ multiplex PCR, yet TCRdb's version contains in-frame clones alone and is incomplete. The sample records some 100,000 clones, 85% to 90% being singletons. The sequencing here drew on peripheral blood, taken on day 0 of AZD1222 vaccination. These receptors were collected from an adult in good health. Both conserved end residues are part of each CDR3. The D gene is left open where the match is weak. The listing skips clone size in some rows; elsewhere it reads once, few, many or a size class.

V: TRBV7-3; size: -; J: TRBJ2-3; D: TRBD2; DNA: TGTGCCAGCAGCCCGAAGCGGGGGGGCTTAGATACGCAGTATTTT; CDR3: CASSPKRGGLDTQYF
V: TRBV7-2; size: once; J: TRBJ1-1; D: TRBD1; DNA: TGTGCCAGCAGCCCTAGAGGGACAGGCAACACTGAAGCTTTCTTT; CDR3: CASSPRGTGNTEAFF
V: TRBV28; size: -; J: TRBJ2-1; D: -; DNA: TGTGCCAGCAGTTGGGGGAAAAATGAGCAGTTCTTC; CDR3: CASSWGKNEQFF
V: TRBV19; size: -; J: TRBJ1-5; D: TRBD1; DNA: TGTGCCAGTTCCGGGACAGGGGGCAATCAGCCCCAGCATTTT; CDR3: CASSGTGGNQPQHF
V: TRBV7-2; size: -; J: TRBJ1-1; D: TRBD1; DNA: TGTGCCAGCAGCCCACCCTGGACAGGGAAGAACACTGAAGCTTTCTTT; CDR3: CASSPPWTGKNTEAFF
V: TRBV19; size: -; J: TRBJ1-1; D: -; DNA: TGTGCCAGTAGTATCTTCGTGAACACTGAAGCTTTCTTT; CDR3: CASSIFVNTEAFF
V: TRBV7-3; size: -; J: TRBJ1-5; D: -; DNA: TGTGCCAGCAGCTTTCCCTCCCCATATTTACACCCAAGAGGGAATCAGCCCCAGCATTTT; CDR3: CASSFPSPYLHPRGNQPQHF
V: TRBV5-5; size: -; J: TRBJ1-2; D: TRBD1; DNA: TGTGCCAGCAGCCGTAGCCAGACAGGGATTGGAACACCCTATGGCTACACCTTC; CDR3: CASSRSQTGIGTPYGYTF
V: TRBV7-3; size: few; J: TRBJ2-1; D: -; DNA: TGTGCCAGCAGCCAGCGGTTCGGACTAAACAATGAGCAGTTCTTC; CDR3: CASSQRFGLNNEQFF
V: TRBV19; size: -; J: TRBJ1-1; D: -; DNA: TGTGCCAGTAGGGGGGGGGCTTCGAACACTGAAGCTTTCTTT; CDR3: CASRGGASNTEAFF
V: TRBV6-5; size: -; J: TRBJ1-1; D: -; DNA: TGTGCCAGCAGGACCGCCGTGAACACTGAAGCTTTCTTT; CDR3: CASRTAVNTEAFF
V: TRBV2; size: -; J: TRBJ1-2; D: -; DNA: TGTGCCAGCAGTGAGGTTAACTATGGCTACACCTTC; CDR3: CASSEVNYGYTF
V: TRBV5-6; size: -; J: TRBJ1-1; D: -; DNA: TGTGCCAGCAGCTTGGTCGGGGTCACTGAAGCTTTCTTT; CDR3: CASSLVGVTEAFF
V: TRBV4-3; size: once; J: TRBJ1-6; D: -; DNA: TGCGCCAGCAGCCCAGTTCGCGAGGGCCCATCACCCCTCCACTTT; CDR3: CASSPVREGPSPLHF
V: TRBV5-1; size: few; J: TRBJ2-2; D: -; DNA: TGCGCCAGCAGCTTTACAACCAGGACCACTACGAACACCGGGGAGCTGTTTTTT; CDR3: CASSFTTRTTTNTGELFF
V: TRBV28; size: -; J: TRBJ1-6; D: TRBD1; DNA: TGTGCCAGCAGTAGCCCCGGGACAGGGGATTCACCCCTCCACTTT; CDR3: CASSSPGTGDSPLHF
V: TRBV28; size: -; J: TRBJ2-7; D: TRBD2; DNA: TGTGCCAGCAGTTTCCAGACTAGCGGGGGGCCCTACGAGCAGTACTTC; CDR3: CASSFQTSGGPYEQYF
V: TRBV27; size: -; J: TRBJ2-1; D: TRBD1; DNA: TGTGCCAGCAAAGGGGACAGGGGGACGAATGAGCAGTTCTTC; CDR3: CASKGDRGTNEQFF
V: TRBV6-6; size: -; J: TRBJ2-2; D: -; DNA: TGTGCCAGCAGTTACGCCTTGGATGCCGGGGAGCTGTTTTTT; CDR3: CASSYALDAGELFF
V: TRBV6-2/TRBV6-3; size: -; J: TRBJ1-5; D: -; DNA: TGTGCCAGCAGCGACCAGGGACAACTCCCCAATCAGCCCCAGCATTTT; CDR3: CASSDQGQLPNQPQHF
V: TRBV4-2; size: -; J: TRBJ1-4; D: -; DNA: TGTGCCAGCAGCCAAACAGGGCAGGCTAATGAAAAACTGTTTTTT; CDR3: CASSQTGQANEKLFF
V: TRBV18; size: -; J: TRBJ1-2; D: -; DNA: TGTGCCAGCTCACCAACTTCGCCCAGGCCCGTCTCTCTCGGTTTTGGCTACACCTTC; CDR3: CASSPTSPRPVSLGFGYTF